This TCR beta chain stems from a study of T cells in Graves' hyperthyroidism and ophthalmopathy. Patients between 18 and 65 years old had hyperthyroidism, newly diagnosed and lasting under 2 months. Regarding the study as a whole: Separation of ophthalmopathy from stable hyperthyroidism was achieved by a 13 V-J model. The model anticipated ophthalmopathy a median approximately 6.6 months pre-onset. Most thyroid clonotypes that were expanded above 0.001 also turned up in blood.

In regard to this clonotype: Antigen specificity is unknown.

Researchers took RNA transcripts and amplified the TCR beta CDR3 regions from them. HTBI primers drove first-round RT-PCR of the TCR CDR3. TCRdb independently ran MiXCR on the multiplex PCR reads; one entry per CDR3 protein. The sample holds hundreds of thousands of distinct CDR3 sequences; roughly a sixth are singletons and the top ten take over 15%. The CDR3 spans 13 residues. Trimming stripped 2 bases from V and 7 bases from J, with 14 bases between. Per germline, CDR1 GTSNPN and CDR2 SVGIG (reference sequence). Sample: blood. The receptor was isolated from a woman between 45 and 60 years old with Graves' hyperthyroidism that later progressed to Graves' ophthalmopathy. J is TRBJ1-2 and V is TRBV30; D might be TRBD1 (5 bases). CDR3 sequence: CAWSTGGARGYTF. The CDR3 coding sequence is TGTGCCTGGAGTACTGGTGGGGCCCGTGGCTACACCTTC.